This TCR beta chain derives from a study of tumor-infiltrating lymphocytes in oesophageal squamous cell carcinoma. Each CDR3 protein is one row after TCRdb ran MiXCR on the PCR reads. Found here are fewer than 20,000 distinct CDR3 sequences, approximately 40% of them singletons; the top ten hold approximately 19%. This CDR3 has 16 amino acids. Germline CDR1 SGHTA, CDR2 FQGTGA. With V trimmed by 5 bases and J by 1 base, 4 bases remained unmatched. The TCR comes from a male donor with esophageal squamous cell carcinoma. Specimen: esophageal tumor tissue. The chain joins TRBV7-3 to TRBJ2-3, with TRBD2 matching 12 bases. The CDR3 region has the DNA TGTGCCAGCAGCCGGGGACTAGCGGGTCGCACAGATACGCAGTATTTT. As protein: CASSRGLAGRTDTQYF.